This entry is about one T cell receptor beta chain. Its antigen is not identified. Assay used: immunoSEQ multiplex PCR; TCRdb lists only in-frame clones, some missing. The sample carries about 120,000 clones, around 91% recorded once. The CDR3 is made up of 15 amino acids. Germline lookup yields CDR1 SNHLY and CDR2 FYNNEI. V lost 5 bases, J lost 9 bases, and 9 bases stayed unmatched. These data are taken from a study of T cell responses to AZD1222 COVID-19 vaccine. General study results and limits: There were repertoire samples only from the period after the peak T cell response. Two AZD1222 doses significantly raised spike-specific TCR breadth and depth over controls.

The material sequenced was peripheral blood, taken on day 0 of MenACWY control vaccination. The rearrangement uses TRBV2 and TRBJ2-3; 12 positions match TRBD2. This receptor was obtained from an adult in good health. The CDR3 region is CASSSGTSGPGTQYF. In DNA form, the CDR3 reads TGTGCCAGCAGTTCCGGGACTAGCGGGCCAGGGACGCAGTATTTT.